This T cell receptor beta chain appears in the sequencing data of a study of blood T cell repertoires in COVID-19 (TCRdb year 2020). About the investigation overall: The collaborator samples originated in the United States, Italy and Spain and spanned the acute and convalescent phases of COVID-19. The repertoires were made available in a free public database intended to serve as a resource for research on the immune response to SARS-CoV-2. The sample metadata nearly always contained a de-identified subject ID, COVID-19 status, age in years and sex. Subjects who had been exposed to COVID-19, were actively infected with it, or had recovered from it provided the deeply sampled blood TCRbeta repertoires that made up the dataset. Samples came from the ongoing ImmuneRACE study (first 160 participants) plus 1,254 subjects from 6 global collaborators. The material from the prospective study consisted of cDNA or gDNA derived from T cells, B-cell-depleted T cells, or PBMCs. Where available, HLA class I and class II types were obtained from metadata supplied by the sample provider rather than from assay-based typing. The research as a whole found: The quantity of clinical and demographic metadata differed by source and by participant and was supplied without curation.

Of note for this clone: Its antigen is unknown. Base-call qualities are not available, and no considerably larger clone is one nucleotide away.

Samples from volunteer blood donors who had recovered from COVID-19 were contributed by a second Seattle source. Each collaborating institution followed its own protocols to collect whole blood in K2EDTA tubes. For TCRbeta analysis, collaborator samples were shipped as frozen whole blood, as isolated PBMCs, or as DNA extracted from either sample type. The immunoSEQ Assay, a bias-controlled multiplex PCR, was used to amplify TCRbeta CDR3 regions from genomic DNA. Processing in the source paper ran as follows. Within the assay, amplification of reference gene primers was used to estimate how many nucleated cells each sample contained. To quantify the absolute abundance of each unique TCRbeta CDR3 rearrangement, sequence reads were collapsed and filtered. For each sample, productive Simpson clonality was calculated as the square root of Simpson's diversity index across productive rearrangements. Held by TCRdb, this immuneACCESS table contains in-frame sequences only and omits some clones. Under half of the omission traces to an unresolved V gene where checked; the cause of the rest is unknown. Clone size and the V and J calls come from that table; the DNA yielded D and trimming. This sample is represented by 200,000 to 250,000 clones; over 75% of them were singletons. 2.1% of the sample comes from the top ten.

Sequenced material: peripheral blood. The TCR comes from a woman aged 40-49 years who had recovered from COVID-19.

The CDR3 sequence is CASSRTGGANYGYTF. The nucleotide sequence reads as follows: TGTGCCAGCAGTCGGACAGGGGGCGCGAACTATGGCTACACCTTC. Here the chain combines TRBV7-3 and TRBJ1-2; the junction holds 11 bases that match TRBD1. V is trimmed back by 6 bases and J by 2 bases, and the junction contains 5 bases that no gene match accounts for. CDR1 and CDR2 (SGHTA, FQGTGA) derive from the germline V gene. The CDR3 sequence holds 15 residues, the cysteine and phenylalanine included. The CDR3 DNA has 45 bases and is translated from base 1.